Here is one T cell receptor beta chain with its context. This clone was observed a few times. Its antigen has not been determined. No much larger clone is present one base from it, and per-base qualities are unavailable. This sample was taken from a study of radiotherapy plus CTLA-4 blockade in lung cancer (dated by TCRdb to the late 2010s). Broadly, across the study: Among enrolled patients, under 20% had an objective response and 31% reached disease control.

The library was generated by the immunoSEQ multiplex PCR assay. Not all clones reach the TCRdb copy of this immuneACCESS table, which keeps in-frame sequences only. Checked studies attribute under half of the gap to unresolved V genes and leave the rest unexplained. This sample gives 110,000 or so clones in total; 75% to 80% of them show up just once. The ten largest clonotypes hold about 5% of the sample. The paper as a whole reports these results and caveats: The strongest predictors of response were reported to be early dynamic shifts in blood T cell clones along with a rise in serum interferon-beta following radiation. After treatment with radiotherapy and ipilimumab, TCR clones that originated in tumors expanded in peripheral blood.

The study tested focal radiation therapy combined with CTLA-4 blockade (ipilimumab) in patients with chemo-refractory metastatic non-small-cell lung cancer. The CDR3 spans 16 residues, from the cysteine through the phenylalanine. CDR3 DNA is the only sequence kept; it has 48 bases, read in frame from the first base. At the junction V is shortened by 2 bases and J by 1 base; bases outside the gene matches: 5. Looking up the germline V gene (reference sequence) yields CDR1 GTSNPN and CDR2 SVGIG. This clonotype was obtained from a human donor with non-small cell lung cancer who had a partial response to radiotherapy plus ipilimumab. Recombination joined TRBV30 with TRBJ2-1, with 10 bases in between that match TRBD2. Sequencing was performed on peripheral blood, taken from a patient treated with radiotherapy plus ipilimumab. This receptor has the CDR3 CAWSTGLAYSYNEQFF. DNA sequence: TGTGCCTGGAGTACGGGACTAGCGTATTCCTACAATGAGCAGTTCTTC.